This T cell receptor (beta chain) was observed in a study of blood T cell repertoires in COVID-19. Deletions cut 2 bases from V and 6 bases from J, with 9 bases between. Germline CDR1 is LGHDT and CDR2 is YNNKEL (reference sequence). CDR3 length equals 13 residues. The data were produced by immunoSEQ multiplex PCR, yet TCRdb's version contains in-frame clones alone and is incomplete. The sample lists about 140,000 clones, about 87% occurring once. The sequenced material came from peripheral blood. The genes are TRBV3-1 (or the pseudogene TRBV3-2) and TRBJ2-3; D is unclear. This TCR came from a woman between 45 and 60 years old with acute or convalescent COVID-19. Written as DNA, the CDR3 is TGTGCCAGCAGCCAATTTCTAGTCGATACGCAGTATTTT. Protein product: CASSQFLVDTQYF.